These T cell receptor beta chains were read from a single sample in a study of cytomegalovirus exposure and HLA in healthy donors. TCRdb's table, derived via immunoSEQ multiplex PCR, lists solely in-frame clones and lacks some. Here the sample spans 190,000 or so clones, more than 75% being singletons. Sequenced material: PBMCs. The receptors originated from a male donor in good health and CMV-seropositive. Both conserved end residues are part of each CDR3. D genes are given only for firm matches. A clone size is listed for some rows: how often the clone was seen (once, few, many), or a class if it is expanded.

CDR3 DNA: TGTGCCAGCAGCCCGGACAGGAATCAGCCCCAGCATTTT
CDR3 protein: CASSPDRNQPQHF
D gene: TRBD1
clone size: few
V gene: TRBV7-8
J gene: TRBJ1-5
CDR3 length: 13

CDR3 DNA: TGTGCCAGCAGTGAAACAGGGGGAGGTCAGCCCCAGCATTTT
CDR3 protein: CASSETGGGQPQHF
D gene: TRBD1
clone size: NA
V gene: TRBV6-1
J gene: TRBJ1-5
CDR3 length: 14

CDR3 DNA: TGTGCCAGCAGACGGGACAGACAAGAGACCCAGTACTTC
CDR3 protein: CASRRDRQETQYF
D gene: TRBD1
clone size: NA
V gene: TRBV27
J gene: TRBJ2-5
CDR3 length: 13

CDR3 DNA: TGTGCCAGCAGCTCCAGAGGGGGGAGCGGGAGGTTCAATGAGCAGTTCTTC
CDR3 protein: CASSSRGGSGRFNEQFF
D gene: TRBD2
clone size: NA
V gene: TRBV5-4
J gene: TRBJ2-1
CDR3 length: 17

CDR3 DNA: TGTGCCTCGGAACACAGGGGTGGCACTGAAGCTTTCTTT
CDR3 protein: CASEHRGGTEAFF
D gene: TRBD1
clone size: NA
V gene: TRBV10-3
J gene: TRBJ1-1
CDR3 length: 13

CDR3 DNA: TGTGCCAGCAGCTTGGTGGCTAGCAGCTCTGGGGCCAACGTCCTGACTTTC
CDR3 protein: CASSLVASSSGANVLTF
D gene: NA
clone size: NA
V gene: TRBV5-4
J gene: TRBJ2-6
CDR3 length: 17

CDR3 DNA: TGTGCCAGCAGTGGATCTCAGGGGGCCGTTCAGTACTTC
CDR3 protein: CASSGSQGAVQYF
D gene: TRBD1
clone size: NA
V gene: TRBV27
J gene: TRBJ2-4
CDR3 length: 13

CDR3 DNA: TGTGCCAGCAGCTCCAGACAGGGCCTCCCCACCTTC
CDR3 protein: CASSSRQGLPTF
D gene: TRBD1
clone size: NA
V gene: TRBV7-3
J gene: TRBJ1-2
CDR3 length: 12

CDR3 DNA: TGTGCCAGCTCACCGGGGACAGGGGGAGGACCCCAGCATTTT
CDR3 protein: CASSPGTGGGPQHF
D gene: TRBD1
clone size: few
V gene: TRBV18
J gene: TRBJ1-5
CDR3 length: 14

CDR3 DNA: TGTGCCAGCACATGGAGCGATACGCAGTATTTT
CDR3 protein: CASTWSDTQYF
D gene: NA
clone size: NA
V gene: TRBV6-5
J gene: TRBJ2-3
CDR3 length: 11

CDR3 DNA: TGTGCCAGCAGCCAAATTACAGCGGGAGCCAATGAGCAGTTCTTC
CDR3 protein: CASSQITAGANEQFF
D gene: TRBD2
clone size: once
V gene: TRBV4-2
J gene: TRBJ2-1
CDR3 length: 15

CDR3 DNA: TGCAGCGCCCTCGCCGGGATTAACCTCCCCACCGAGCAGTACTTC
CDR3 protein: CSALAGINLPTEQYF
D gene: NA
clone size: NA
V gene: TRBV29-1
J gene: TRBJ2-7
CDR3 length: 15

CDR3 DNA: TGCAGCGTTGCGGAGAATAGCAATCAGCCCCAGCATTTT
CDR3 protein: CSVAENSNQPQHF
D gene: NA
clone size: NA
V gene: TRBV29-1
J gene: TRBJ1-5
CDR3 length: 13

CDR3 DNA: TGTGCCAGCTCACCCCCTAGTCGAGGGATAAACACTGAAGCTTTCTTT
CDR3 protein: CASSPPSRGINTEAFF
D gene: NA
clone size: NA
V gene: TRBV18
J gene: TRBJ1-1
CDR3 length: 16

CDR3 DNA: TGTGCCAGCAGTTTCGGGGGGACGGAGACCCAGTACTTC
CDR3 protein: CASSFGGTETQYF
D gene: TRBD2
clone size: NA
V gene: TRBV6-5
J gene: TRBJ2-5
CDR3 length: 13

CDR3 DNA: TGTGCCAGCAGCGCGGGACAGGGCCCCAGCAATCAGCCCCAGCATTTT
CDR3 protein: CASSAGQGPSNQPQHF
D gene: TRBD1
clone size: NA
V gene: TRBV7-8
J gene: TRBJ1-5
CDR3 length: 16

CDR3 DNA: TGTGCCAGTAGTATAGGGCTAGCGGGAACGGCCAAAAACATTCAGTACTTC
CDR3 protein: CASSIGLAGTAKNIQYF
D gene: TRBD2
clone size: NA
V gene: TRBV19
J gene: TRBJ2-4
CDR3 length: 17

CDR3 DNA: TGTGCCAGCAGCGACTCTAGCTATGAGCAGTTCTTC
CDR3 protein: CASSDSSYEQFF
D gene: NA
clone size: NA
V gene: TRBV6-6
J gene: TRBJ2-1
CDR3 length: 12

CDR3 DNA: TGTGCCAGCAGCGCCGCCTCCGGGACACTAAGCGAGCAGTACTTC
CDR3 protein: CASSAASGTLSEQYF
D gene: NA
clone size: once
V gene: TRBV9
J gene: TRBJ2-7
CDR3 length: 15

CDR3 DNA: TGCAGCGTTGAAGATCAATGGGACTATAGGGAGACCCAGTACTTC
CDR3 protein: CSVEDQWDYRETQYF
D gene: TRBD2
clone size: NA
V gene: TRBV29-1
J gene: TRBJ2-5
CDR3 length: 15

CDR3 DNA: TGTGCCAGCAGCGTTGGGACAGGAAAAGATTCTGGGGCCAACGTCCTGACTTTC
CDR3 protein: CASSVGTGKDSGANVLTF
D gene: TRBD1
clone size: NA
V gene: TRBV5-4
J gene: TRBJ2-6
CDR3 length: 18

CDR3 DNA: TGTGCCAGTAGTACCCGCCAGGTGCGTGATACGCAGTATTTT
CDR3 protein: CASSTRQVRDTQYF
D gene: NA
clone size: NA
V gene: TRBV19
J gene: TRBJ2-3
CDR3 length: 14

CDR3 DNA: TGCGCCAGCAGCTTCAATGGGGCTGGCAATCAGCCCCAGCATTTT
CDR3 protein: CASSFNGAGNQPQHF
D gene: NA
clone size: NA
V gene: TRBV5-1
J gene: TRBJ1-5
CDR3 length: 15

CDR3 DNA: TGTGCCAGCAGACTCTCGGGAGGATTAAACGAGCAGTACTTC
CDR3 protein: CASRLSGGLNEQYF
D gene: TRBD2
clone size: NA
V gene: TRBV28
J gene: TRBJ2-7
CDR3 length: 14

CDR3 DNA: TGTGCCAGCAGCTCGGACAGGTTCCCAATCCCTGGGGCCAACGTCCTGACTTTC
CDR3 protein: CASSSDRFPIPGANVLTF
D gene: TRBD1
clone size: NA
V gene: TRBV11-2
J gene: TRBJ2-6
CDR3 length: 18

CDR3 DNA: TGTGCCAGCAGCCCCGATAGCGGGAGGGCCCACGAGCAGTACTTC
CDR3 protein: CASSPDSGRAHEQYF
D gene: TRBD2
clone size: NA
V gene: TRBV7-3
J gene: TRBJ2-7
CDR3 length: 15

CDR3 DNA: TGCGCCAGCAGTGAGTCAGGGACAGGGTGTTACGAGCAGTACTTC
CDR3 protein: CASSESGTGCYEQYF
D gene: TRBD1
clone size: few
V gene: TRBV10-1
J gene: TRBJ2-7
CDR3 length: 15

CDR3 DNA: TGTGCCAGCAGCGGACTGACAGGGGCTAATGAAAAACTGTTTTTT
CDR3 protein: CASSGLTGANEKLFF
D gene: TRBD1
clone size: NA
V gene: TRBV5-5
J gene: TRBJ1-4
CDR3 length: 15

CDR3 DNA: TGCAGCGCCTTGAGGGGGGACAGGGAGGACGACTATGGCTACACCTTC
CDR3 protein: CSALRGDREDDYGYTF
D gene: TRBD1
clone size: NA
V gene: TRBV29-1
J gene: TRBJ1-2
CDR3 length: 16